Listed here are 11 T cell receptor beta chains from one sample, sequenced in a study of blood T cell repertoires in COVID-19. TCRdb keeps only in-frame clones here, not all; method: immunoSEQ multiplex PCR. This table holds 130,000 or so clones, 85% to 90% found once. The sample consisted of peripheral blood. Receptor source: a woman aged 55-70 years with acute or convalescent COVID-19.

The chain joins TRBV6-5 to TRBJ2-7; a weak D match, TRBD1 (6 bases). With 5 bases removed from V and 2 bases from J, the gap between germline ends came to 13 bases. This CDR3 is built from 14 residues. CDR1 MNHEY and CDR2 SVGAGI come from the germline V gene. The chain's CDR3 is CASSRQAQTYEQYF. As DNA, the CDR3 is TGTGCCAGCAGTCGACAGGCACAGACCTACGAGCAGTACTTC.

CDR3 sequence reads: CASSVDPGQAAYEQYF. CDR3 DNA sequence: TGTGCCAGCAGCGTAGATCCGGGACAGGCCGCCTACGAGCAGTACTTC. V is TRBV9 and J is TRBJ2-7, with 8 bases aligning to TRBD1. The V segment lost 0 bases and the J segment 2 bases; nucleotides outside the gene matches: 7. Per the germline V gene, CDR1 is SGDLS and CDR2 is YYNGEE. The CDR3 covers 16 residues.

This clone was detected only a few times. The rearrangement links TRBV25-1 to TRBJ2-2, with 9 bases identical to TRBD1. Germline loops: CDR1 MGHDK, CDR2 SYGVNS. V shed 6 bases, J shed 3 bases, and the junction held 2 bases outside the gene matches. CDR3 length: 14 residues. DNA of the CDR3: TGTGCCAGCAGACAGGGGGCGGACACCGGGGAGCTGTTTTTT. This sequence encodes CASRQGADTGELFF. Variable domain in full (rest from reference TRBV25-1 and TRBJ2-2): EADIYQTPRYLVIGTGKKITLECSQTMGHDKMYWYQQDPGMELHLIHYSYGVNSTEKGDLSSESTVSRIRTEHFPLTLESARPSHTSQYLCASRQGADTGELFFGEGSRLTVL.

The CDR3 DNA reads as TGCAGCGTTGGAAGGTCTAGTCCACTGATCAGCACAGATACGCAGTATTTT. It codes for CSVGRSSPLISTDTQYF. The chain couples TRBV29-1 to TRBJ2-3; D is undetermined. The CDR3 is 17 amino acids. V was trimmed by 4 bases and J by 0 bases, leaving 20 bases between them. The V gene's germline CDR1 is SQVTM and CDR2 ANQGSEA.

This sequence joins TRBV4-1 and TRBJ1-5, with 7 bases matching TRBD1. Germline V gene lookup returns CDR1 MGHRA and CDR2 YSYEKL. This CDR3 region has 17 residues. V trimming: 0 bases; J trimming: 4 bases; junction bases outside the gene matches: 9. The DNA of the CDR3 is TGCGCCAGCAGCCAAGACGGAAGGGGGCGGGCAAATCAGCCCCAGCATTTT. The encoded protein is CASSQDGRGRANQPQHF.

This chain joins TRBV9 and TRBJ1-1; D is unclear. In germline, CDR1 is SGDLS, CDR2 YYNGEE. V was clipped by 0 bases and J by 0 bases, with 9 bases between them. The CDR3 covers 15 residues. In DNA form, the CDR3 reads TGTGCCAGCAGCGTAGATTCCAGGTTGAACACTGAAGCTTTCTTT. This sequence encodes CASSVDSRLNTEAFF.

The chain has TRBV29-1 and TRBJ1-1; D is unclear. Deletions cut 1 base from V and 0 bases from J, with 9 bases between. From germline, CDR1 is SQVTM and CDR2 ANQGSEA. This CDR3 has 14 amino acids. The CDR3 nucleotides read TGCAGCGTTGAAGGTACGGGGTTGAACACTGAAGCTTTCTTT. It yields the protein CSVEGTGLNTEAFF.

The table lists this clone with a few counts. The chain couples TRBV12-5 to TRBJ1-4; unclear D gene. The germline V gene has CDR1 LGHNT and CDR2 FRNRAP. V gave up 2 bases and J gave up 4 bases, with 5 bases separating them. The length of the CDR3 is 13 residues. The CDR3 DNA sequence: TGTGCTAGTGGTTTGTACAGTAATGAAAAACTGTTTTTT. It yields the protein CASGLYSNEKLFF.

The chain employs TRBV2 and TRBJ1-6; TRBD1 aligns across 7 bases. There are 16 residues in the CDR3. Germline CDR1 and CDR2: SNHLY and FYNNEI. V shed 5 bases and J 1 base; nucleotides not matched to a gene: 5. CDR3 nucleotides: TGTGCCAGCAGTTGGACAGGTTTGTCCTATAATTCACCCCTCCACTTT. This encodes CASSWTGLSYNSPLHF.

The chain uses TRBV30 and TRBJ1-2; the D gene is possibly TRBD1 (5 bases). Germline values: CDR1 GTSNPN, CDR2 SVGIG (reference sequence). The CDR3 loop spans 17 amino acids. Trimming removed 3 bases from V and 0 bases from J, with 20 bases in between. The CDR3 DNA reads TGTGCCTGGAGCGCCGGGGGTGAAGGGCACTCTAACTATGGCTACACCTTC. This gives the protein CAWSAGGEGHSNYGYTF.

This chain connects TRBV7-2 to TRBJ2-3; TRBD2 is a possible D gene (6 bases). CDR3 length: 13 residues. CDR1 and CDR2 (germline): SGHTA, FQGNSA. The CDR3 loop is CASGTSTADTQYF. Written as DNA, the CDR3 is TGTGCGAGCGGAACTAGCACCGCAGATACGCAGTATTTT.